This TCR beta chain was sequenced during a study of sequential checkpoint blockade in melanoma. The wider study: Arm A got nivolumab then ipilimumab; arm B the reverse, 1:1. Both treatment sequences were followed by maintenance nivolumab.

Germline V gives CDR1 LNHDA, CDR2 SQIVND (reference sequence). The CDR3 spans 15 residues. V lost 3 bases and J lost 5, with 14 bases in between. The table came from immunoSEQ multiplex PCR; TCRdb's copy has only in-frame clones and leaves some out. The sample includes approximately 9,300 clones, 75% of them seen just once. Treatment in this sample: randomized to nivolumab then ipilimumab (arm A) or the reverse (arm B). DNA-damaging chemotherapy had not been given to any patient beforehand. The chain couples TRBV19 to TRBJ2-1; tentatively, D is TRBD2 (6 bases). Here the sequenced sample was CD8+ T cells sorted from blood (inferred from file names), taken from a patient given nivolumab and ipilimumab in sequence. This TCR was recovered from a human donor with melanoma. As DNA, the CDR3 is TGTGCCAGTAGTATCGTAGGAGGGCCACACAATGAGCAGTTCTTC. Protein: CASSIVGGPHNEQFF.